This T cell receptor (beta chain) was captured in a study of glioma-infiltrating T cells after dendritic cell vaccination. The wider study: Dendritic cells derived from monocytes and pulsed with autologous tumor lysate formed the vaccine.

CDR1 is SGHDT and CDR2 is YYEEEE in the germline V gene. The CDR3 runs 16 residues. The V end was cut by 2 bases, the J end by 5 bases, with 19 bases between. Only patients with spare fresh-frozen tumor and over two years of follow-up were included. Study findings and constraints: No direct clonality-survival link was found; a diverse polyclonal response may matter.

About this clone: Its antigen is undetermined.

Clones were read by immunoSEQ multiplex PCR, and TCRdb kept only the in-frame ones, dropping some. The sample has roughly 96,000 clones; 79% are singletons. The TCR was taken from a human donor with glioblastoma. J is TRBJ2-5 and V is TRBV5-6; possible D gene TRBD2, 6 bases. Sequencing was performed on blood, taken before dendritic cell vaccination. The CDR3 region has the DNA TGTGCCAGCAGCTTCTCGGGACTCGACCAAAAGGAGACCCAGTACTTC. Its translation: CASSFSGLDQKETQYF.